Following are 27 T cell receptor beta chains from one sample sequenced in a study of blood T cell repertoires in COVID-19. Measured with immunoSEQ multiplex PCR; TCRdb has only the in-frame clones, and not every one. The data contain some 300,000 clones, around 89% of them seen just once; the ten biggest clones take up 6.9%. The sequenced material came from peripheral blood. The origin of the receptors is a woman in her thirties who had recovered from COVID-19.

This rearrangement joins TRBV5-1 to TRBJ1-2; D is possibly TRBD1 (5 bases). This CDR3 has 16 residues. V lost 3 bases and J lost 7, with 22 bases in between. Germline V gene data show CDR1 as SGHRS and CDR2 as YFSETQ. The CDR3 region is CASSSNPQAGLSGYTF. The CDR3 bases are TGCGCCAGCAGCTCAAATCCCCAGGCAGGGCTATCTGGCTACACCTTC.

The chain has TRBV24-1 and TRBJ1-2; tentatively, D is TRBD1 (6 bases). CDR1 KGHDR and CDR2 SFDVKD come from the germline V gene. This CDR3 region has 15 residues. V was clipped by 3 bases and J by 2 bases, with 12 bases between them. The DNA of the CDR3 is TGTGCCACCAGTGATGGCGGACAGTCGAACTATGGCTACACCTTC. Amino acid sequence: CATSDGGQSNYGYTF.

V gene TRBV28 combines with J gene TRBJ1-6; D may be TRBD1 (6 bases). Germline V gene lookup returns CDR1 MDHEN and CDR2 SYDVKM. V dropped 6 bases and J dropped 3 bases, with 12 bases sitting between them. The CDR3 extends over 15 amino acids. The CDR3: CASRGDRIYNSPLHF. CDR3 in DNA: TGTGCCAGCAGGGGAGACAGGATCTATAATTCACCCCTCCACTTT. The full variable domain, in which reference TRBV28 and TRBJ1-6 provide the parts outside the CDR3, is DVKVTQSSRYLVKRTGEKVFLECVQDMDHENMFWYRQDPGLGLRLIYFSYDVKMKEKGDIPEGYSVSREKKERFSLILESASTNQTSMYLCASRGDRIYNSPLHFGNGTRLTVT.

The CDR3 DNA reads as TGTGCCAGCAGCGAGGGGACAACCATTTATAGCAATCAGCCCCAGCATTTT. Encoded protein: CASSEGTTIYSNQPQHF. The chain has TRBV7-9 and TRBJ1-5; D is perhaps TRBD1 (6 bases). V gave up 5 bases and J gave up 0 bases, with 17 bases separating them. Germline V gene sequence: CDR1 SEHNR, CDR2 FQNEAQ (reference sequence). The CDR3 spans 17 residues.

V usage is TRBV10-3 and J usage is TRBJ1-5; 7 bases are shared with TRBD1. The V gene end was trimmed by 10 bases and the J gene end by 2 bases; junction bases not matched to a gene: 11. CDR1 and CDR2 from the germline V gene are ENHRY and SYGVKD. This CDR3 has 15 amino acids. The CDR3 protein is CATDDRERRNQPQHF. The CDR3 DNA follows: TGTGCCACTGACGACAGGGAGAGGCGCAATCAGCCCCAGCATTTT.

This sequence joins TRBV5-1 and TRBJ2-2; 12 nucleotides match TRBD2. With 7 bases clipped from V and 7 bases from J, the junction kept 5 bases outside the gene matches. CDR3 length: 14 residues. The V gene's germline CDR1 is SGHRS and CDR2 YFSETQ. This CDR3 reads CASSSGGAGGELFF. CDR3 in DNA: TGCGCCAGCTCTAGCGGGGGGGCCGGCGGGGAGCTGTTTTTT.

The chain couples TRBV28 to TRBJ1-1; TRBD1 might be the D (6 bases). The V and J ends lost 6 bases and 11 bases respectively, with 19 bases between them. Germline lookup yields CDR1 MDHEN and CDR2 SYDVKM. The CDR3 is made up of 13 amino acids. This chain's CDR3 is CASRLPGTPFAFF. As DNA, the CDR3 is TGTGCCAGCAGACTTCCCGGGACACCGTTCGCTTTCTTT. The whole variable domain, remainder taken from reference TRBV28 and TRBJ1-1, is DVKVTQSSRYLVKRTGEKVFLECVQDMDHENMFWYRQDPGLGLRLIYFSYDVKMKEKGDIPEGYSVSREKKERFSLILESASTNQTSMYLCASRLPGTPFAFFGQGTRLTVV.

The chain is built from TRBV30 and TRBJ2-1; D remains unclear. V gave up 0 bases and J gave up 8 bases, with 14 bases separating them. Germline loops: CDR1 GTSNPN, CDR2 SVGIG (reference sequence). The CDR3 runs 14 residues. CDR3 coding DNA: TGTGCCTGGAGTGTCTTGAGTCTCACGGATGAGCAGTTCTTC. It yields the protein CAWSVLSLTDEQFF.

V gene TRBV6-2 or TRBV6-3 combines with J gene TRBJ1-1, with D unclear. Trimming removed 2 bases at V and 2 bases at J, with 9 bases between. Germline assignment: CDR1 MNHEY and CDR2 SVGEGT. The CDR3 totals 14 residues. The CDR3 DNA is TGTGCCAGCAGTTACGGTGGCTTCAACACTGAAGCTTTCTTT. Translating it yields CASSYGGFNTEAFF.

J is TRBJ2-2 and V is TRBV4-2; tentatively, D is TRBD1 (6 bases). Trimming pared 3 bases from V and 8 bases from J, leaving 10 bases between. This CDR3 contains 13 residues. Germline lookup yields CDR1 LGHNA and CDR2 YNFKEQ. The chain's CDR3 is CASSHRGPGELFF. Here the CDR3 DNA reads TGTGCCAGCAGCCACAGGGGACCTGGGGAGCTGTTTTTT.

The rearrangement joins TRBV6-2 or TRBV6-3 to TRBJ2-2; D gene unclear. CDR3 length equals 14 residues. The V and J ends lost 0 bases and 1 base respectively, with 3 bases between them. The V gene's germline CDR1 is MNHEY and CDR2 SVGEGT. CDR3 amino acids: CASSYSLNTGELFF. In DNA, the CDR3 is TGTGCCAGCAGTTACTCCCTGAACACCGGGGAGCTGTTTTTT.

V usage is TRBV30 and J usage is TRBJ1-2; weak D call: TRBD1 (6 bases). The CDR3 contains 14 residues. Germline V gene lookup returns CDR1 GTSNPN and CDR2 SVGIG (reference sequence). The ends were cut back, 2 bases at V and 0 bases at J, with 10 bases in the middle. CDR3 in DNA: TGTGCCTGGAGTCTGGGGGCAGCTAACTATGGCTACACCTTC. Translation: CAWSLGAANYGYTF.

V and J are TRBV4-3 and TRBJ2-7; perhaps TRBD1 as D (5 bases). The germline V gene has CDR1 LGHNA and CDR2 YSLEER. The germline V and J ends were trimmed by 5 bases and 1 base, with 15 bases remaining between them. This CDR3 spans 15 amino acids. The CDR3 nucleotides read TGCGCCAGCAGCATAAACCCCCAGGGTTCCTACGAGCAGTACTTC. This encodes CASSINPQGSYEQYF.

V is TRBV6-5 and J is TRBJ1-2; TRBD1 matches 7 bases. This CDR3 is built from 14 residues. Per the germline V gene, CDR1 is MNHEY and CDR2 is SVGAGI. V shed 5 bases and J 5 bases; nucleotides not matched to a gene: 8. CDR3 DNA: TGTGCCAGCAGTCCAAGACAGGGAAATTATGGCTACACCTTC. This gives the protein CASSPRQGNYGYTF.

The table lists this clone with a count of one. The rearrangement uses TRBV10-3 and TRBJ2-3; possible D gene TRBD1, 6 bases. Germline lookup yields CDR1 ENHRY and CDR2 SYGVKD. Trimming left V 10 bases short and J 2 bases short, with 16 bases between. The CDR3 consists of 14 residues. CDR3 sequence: CATVQGTPTDTQYF. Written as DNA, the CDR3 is TGTGCCACAGTTCAGGGGACCCCCACAGATACGCAGTATTTT.

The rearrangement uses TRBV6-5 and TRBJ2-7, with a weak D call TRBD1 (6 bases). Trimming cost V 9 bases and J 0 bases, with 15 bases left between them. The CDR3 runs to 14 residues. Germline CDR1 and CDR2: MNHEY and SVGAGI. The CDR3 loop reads CASDLTGSSYEQYF. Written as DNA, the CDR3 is TGTGCCAGTGACCTCACAGGGAGCTCCTACGAGCAGTACTTC.

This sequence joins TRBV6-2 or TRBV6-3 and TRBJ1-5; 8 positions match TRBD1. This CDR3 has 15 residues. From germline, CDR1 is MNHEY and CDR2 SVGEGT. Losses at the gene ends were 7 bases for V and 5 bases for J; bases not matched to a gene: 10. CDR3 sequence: CASNPTGVYYQPQHF. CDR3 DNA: TGTGCCAGCAACCCGACAGGGGTCTATTATCAGCCCCAGCATTTT.

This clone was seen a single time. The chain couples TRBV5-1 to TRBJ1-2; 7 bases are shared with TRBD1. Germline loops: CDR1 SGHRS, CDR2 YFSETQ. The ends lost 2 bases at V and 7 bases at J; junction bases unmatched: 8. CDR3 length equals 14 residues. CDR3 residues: CASSFLQGDSGYTF. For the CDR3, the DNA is TGCGCCAGCAGCTTCCTGCAGGGGGACAGTGGCTACACCTTC.

The CDR3 is CASSSQRRRGSDTQYF. CDR3 DNA sequence: TGTGCCAGCAGCTCCCAAAGACGCAGGGGGAGTGATACGCAGTATTTT. V gene TRBV7-9 combines with J gene TRBJ2-3; 7 nucleotides align to TRBD1. CDR1 and CDR2 from the germline V gene are SEHNR and FQNEAQ (reference sequence). This CDR3 spans 16 amino acids. V shed 4 bases and J 6 bases; nucleotides not matched to a gene: 13.

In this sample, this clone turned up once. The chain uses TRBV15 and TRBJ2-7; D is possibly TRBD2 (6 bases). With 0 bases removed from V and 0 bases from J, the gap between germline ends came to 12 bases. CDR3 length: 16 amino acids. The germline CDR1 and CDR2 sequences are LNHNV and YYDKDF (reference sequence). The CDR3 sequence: CATSRDWRDPSYEQYF. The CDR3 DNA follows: TGTGCCACCAGCAGAGATTGGAGGGACCCCTCCTACGAGCAGTACTTC.

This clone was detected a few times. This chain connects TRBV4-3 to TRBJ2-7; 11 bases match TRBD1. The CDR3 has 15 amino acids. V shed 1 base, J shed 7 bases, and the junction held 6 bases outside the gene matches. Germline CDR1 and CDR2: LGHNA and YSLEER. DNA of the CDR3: TGCGCCAGCAGCCAAGGGGGACAGGGGGTAGGTGAGCAGTACTTC. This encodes CASSQGGQGVGEQYF.

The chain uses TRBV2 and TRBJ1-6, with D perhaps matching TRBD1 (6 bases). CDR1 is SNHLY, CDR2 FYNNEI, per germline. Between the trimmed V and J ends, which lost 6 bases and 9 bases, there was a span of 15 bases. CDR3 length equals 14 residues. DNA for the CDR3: TGTGCCAGCAGCTTCAGGGGTAGGGTTTCACCCCTCCACTTT. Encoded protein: CASSFRGRVSPLHF.

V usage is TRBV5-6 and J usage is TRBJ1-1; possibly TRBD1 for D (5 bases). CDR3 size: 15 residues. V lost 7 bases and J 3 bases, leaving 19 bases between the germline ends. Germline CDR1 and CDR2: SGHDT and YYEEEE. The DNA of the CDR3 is TGTGCCAGCGCCCCTCTCCAGGGACTGCACACTGAAGCTTTCTTT. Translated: CASAPLQGLHTEAFF.

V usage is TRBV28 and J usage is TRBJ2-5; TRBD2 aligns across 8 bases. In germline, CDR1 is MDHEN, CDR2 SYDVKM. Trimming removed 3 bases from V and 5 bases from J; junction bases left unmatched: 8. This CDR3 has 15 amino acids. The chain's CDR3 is CASSFEKRGTETQYF. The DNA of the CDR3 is TGTGCCAGCAGTTTTGAAAAGCGGGGGACCGAGACCCAGTACTTC.

CDR3 nucleotide sequence: TGTGCCAGCAGCTTGGCGACAGGGGGATTTTATTCACCCCTCCACTTT. This encodes CASSLATGGFYSPLHF. This chain joins TRBV5-5 and TRBJ1-6, with 9 bases that match TRBD1. J was trimmed by 8 bases and V by 0 bases; bases with no gene match: 6. This CDR3 spans 16 amino acids. The germline CDR1 and CDR2 sequences are SGHKS and YYEKEE (reference sequence).

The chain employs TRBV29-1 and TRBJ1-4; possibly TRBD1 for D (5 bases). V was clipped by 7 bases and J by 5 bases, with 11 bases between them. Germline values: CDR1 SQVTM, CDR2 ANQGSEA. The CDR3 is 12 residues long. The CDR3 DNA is TGCAGCGGTAAGGGGCGAAATGAAAAACTGTTTTTT. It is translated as CSGKGRNEKLFF.

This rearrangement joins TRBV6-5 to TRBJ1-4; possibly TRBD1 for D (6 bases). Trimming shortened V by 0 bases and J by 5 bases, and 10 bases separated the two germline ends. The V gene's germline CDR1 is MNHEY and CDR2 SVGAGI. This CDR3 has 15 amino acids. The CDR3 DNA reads TGTGCCAGCAGTTACTCCAGGGGAGGGAATGAAAAACTGTTTTTT. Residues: CASSYSRGGNEKLFF.